This TCR beta chain was sequenced during a study of T cells in women clearing cervical HPV infection. Study information: Controls' single incident HPV16 infection cleared within 12 months without precancer. Controls gave blood once infection was undetectable; cases at lesion identification. The study, taken as a whole, reports: A classifier using richness and V gene abundances reached an AUC of approximately 0.79.

Only in-frame clones appear in the TCRdb table, and some are missing; sequencing was by immunoSEQ multiplex PCR. The sample holds about 36,000 clones. All participants had a single incident cervical HPV16 infection, and prevalent HPV16 infections were excluded. In regard to this clone: The antigen is not known.

This TCR derives from a woman aged 18 to 75 with a cervical HPV16 infection that either progressed to CIN3+ or cleared (not recorded which). Sequencing was carried out using blood buffy coat.

The CDR3 loop is CSASGGAGATPYNEQFF. The DNA read from the CDR3 is TGCAGTGCTTCAGGGGGAGCGGGGGCAACACCCTACAATGAG. The gene calls are TRBV20-1 and TRBJ2-1, with TRBD2 as a possible D gene (8 bases). The read terminates 3 residues ahead of where the CDR3 ends, so the germline J gene completes it. CDR1 and CDR2 (germline): DFQATT, SNEGSKA (reference sequence). The V end lost 5 bases, the J end lost 2 bases, and 22 bases lay between the germline ends. The CDR3 extends over 17 amino acids.